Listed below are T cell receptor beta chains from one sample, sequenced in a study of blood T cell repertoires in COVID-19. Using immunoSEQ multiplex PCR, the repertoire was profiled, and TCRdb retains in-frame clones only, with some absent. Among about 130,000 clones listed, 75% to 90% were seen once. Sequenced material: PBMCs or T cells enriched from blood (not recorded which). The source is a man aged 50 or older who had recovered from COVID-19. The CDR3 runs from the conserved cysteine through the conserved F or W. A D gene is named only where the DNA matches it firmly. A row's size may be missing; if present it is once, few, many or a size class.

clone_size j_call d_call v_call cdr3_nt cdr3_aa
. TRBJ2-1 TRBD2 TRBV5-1 TGCGCCAGCAGCTTGGCTCTACTAGCGGGGGGCCAAGCCGAGCAGTTCTTC CASSLALLAGGQAEQFF
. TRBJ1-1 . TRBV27 TGTGCCAGCAGCCCCCGAACAGGATATAACACTGAAGCTTTCTTT CASSPRTGYNTEAFF
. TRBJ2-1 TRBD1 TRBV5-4 TGTGCCAGCAGCTTGGACGACAGGGACCCACCGTTCTTC CASSLDDRDPPFF
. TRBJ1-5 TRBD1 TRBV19 TGTGCCACTGGACAGGGATTTCAGCCCCAGCATTTT CATGQGFQPQHF
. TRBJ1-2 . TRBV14 TGTGCCAGCAGCCAAGCTAGAGGCACAGGAGTTGGCTACACCTTC CASSQARGTGVGYTF
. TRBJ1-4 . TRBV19 TGTGCCAGCCGGGACTTTAATAATGAAAAACTGTTTTTT CASRDFNNEKLFF
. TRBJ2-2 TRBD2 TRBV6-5 TGTGCCAGCAGGGGACTAGCCTTCGGGGAGCTGTTTTTT CASRGLAFGELFF
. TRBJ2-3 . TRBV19 TGTGCCAGTAGTATGTCTAGGTACCAGGGGAGCACAGATACGCAGTATTTT CASSMSRYQGSTDTQYF
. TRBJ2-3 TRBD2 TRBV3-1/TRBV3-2 TGTGCCAGCAGTCGACTCGGTGGCGGGAGTCAAGCAGATACGCAGTATTTT CASSRLGGGSQADTQYF
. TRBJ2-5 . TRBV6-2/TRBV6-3 TGTGCCAGCAGTTTCCACACGGAGACCCAGTACTTC CASSFHTETQYF
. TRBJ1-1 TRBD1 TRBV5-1 TGCGCCAGCAGCTTTGTGAATCACAGGGGAACTGAAGCTTTCTTT CASSFVNHRGTEAFF
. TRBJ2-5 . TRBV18 TGTGCCAGCTCACTAGATCAAGAGACCCAGTACTTC CASSLDQETQYF
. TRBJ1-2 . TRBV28 TGTGCCAGCAGTTTACGGGGAAACTATGGCTACACCTTC CASSLRGNYGYTF
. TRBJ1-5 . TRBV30 TGTGCCTGGAGTGCCGGGGTGAATCAGCCCCAGCATTTT CAWSAGVNQPQHF
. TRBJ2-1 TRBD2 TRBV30 TGTGCCTGGGGGGGGTTGGGACTAGCGTTAAATGAGCAGTTCTTC CAWGGLGLALNEQFF
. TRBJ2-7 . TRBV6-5 TGTGTTGTGGGCACTCCTGGAAAGCAGTACTTC CVVGTPGKQYF
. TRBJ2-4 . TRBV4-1 TGCGCCAGCAGCCAAGTCAGGCTGAACATTCAGTACTTC CASSQVRLNIQYF
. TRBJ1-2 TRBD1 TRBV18 TGTGCCAGCTCACCACGGGAAGGACAGGGTGTCTATGGCTACACCTTC CASSPREGQGVYGYTF
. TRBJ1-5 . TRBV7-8 TGTGCCAGCGGGGGACACCTACCAGGGGATCAGCCCCAGCATTTT CASGGHLPGDQPQHF
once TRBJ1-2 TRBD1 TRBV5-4 TGTGCCAGCAGACCCGGACAGGGGAATTATGGCTACACCTTC CASRPGQGNYGYTF
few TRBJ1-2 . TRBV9 TGTGCCAGCAGCGCAGAGGAGGGAGGACGCTATGGCTACACCTTC CASSAEEGGRYGYTF
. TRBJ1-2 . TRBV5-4 TGTGCCGGCCAGTCGGGGGGCCAGAAGAATGGCTACACCTTC CAGQSGGQKNGYTF
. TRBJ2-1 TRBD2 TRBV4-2 TGTGCCAGCAGCCAAGCCAGCGGGGGATTGAATGAGCAGTTCTTC CASSQASGGLNEQFF
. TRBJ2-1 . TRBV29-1 TGCAGCGTTGCACCCAGGGGCTCCTACAATGAGCAGTTCTTC CSVAPRGSYNEQFF
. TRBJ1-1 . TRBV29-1 TGCAGCGCTAGGAGGGAGGGGGACACTGAAGCTTTCTTT CSARREGDTEAFF
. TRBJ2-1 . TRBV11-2 TGTGCCAGCAGCCCCGGCGGGTTTCGCCTCAATGAGCAGTTCTTC CASSPGGFRLNEQFF
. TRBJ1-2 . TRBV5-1 TGCGCCAGCAGCTTGGCCGGTGCCAAAGAAGGCTACACCTTC CASSLAGAKEGYTF
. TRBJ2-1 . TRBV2 TGTGCCAGCAGTACGCGACTAGTTTCGAGCAATGAGCAGTTCTTC CASSTRLVSSNEQFF
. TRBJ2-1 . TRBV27 TGTGCCAGCAGTTTCCCAGGAATTGCCCACAATGAGCAGTTCTTC CASSFPGIAHNEQFF
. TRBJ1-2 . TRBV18 TGTGCCAGCTCAGAGGTCATCGATGGCTACACCTTC CASSEVIDGYTF
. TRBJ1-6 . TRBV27 TGTGCCAGCAGTTTAGATCCGACAGTGAATTCACCCCTCCACTTT CASSLDPTVNSPLHF
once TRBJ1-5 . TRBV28 TGTGCCAGCAGTTTGGGGAGTCAGCCCCAGCATTTT CASSLGSQPQHF
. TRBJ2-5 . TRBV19 TGTGCCAGTAATGGGAGTGCGGCGGGAGAGACCCAGTACTTC CASNGSAAGETQYF
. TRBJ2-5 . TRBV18 TGTGCCAGCTCACCAGGGACACAAGAGACCCAGTACTTC CASSPGTQETQYF
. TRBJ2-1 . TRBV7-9 TGTGCCATCACGGAGGGGGGACAGATACAATGTTGGCAGTTCTTC CAITEGGQIQCWQFF
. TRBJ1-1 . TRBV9 TGTGCCAGCAGCGTAGACGAGGGTACGAACACTGAAGCTTTCTTT CASSVDEGTNTEAFF